The clone carrying this T cell receptor (beta chain) was seen ten or more times. Researchers took RNA transcripts and amplified the TCR beta CDR3 regions from them. During a first-round RT-PCR of the TCR CDR3, the HTBI primer set was used. TCRdb re-derived calls from the multiplex PCR reads in MiXCR, one entry per CDR3 protein. The table records approximately 610,000 distinct CDR3 sequences, roughly 14% of them present only once. These data come from a study of T cells in Graves' hyperthyroidism and ophthalmopathy. This CDR3 spans 12 amino acids. The V gene lost 2 bases and the J gene lost 6 bases, with 8 bases spanning the gap. Germline assignment: CDR1 SEHNR and CDR2 FQNEAQ (reference sequence).

This chain links TRBV7-9 with TRBJ2-7; D tentatively fits TRBD1 or TRBD2 (5 bases each). The sample comprised blood. This sequence originates from a woman aged 40 to 49 with Graves' ophthalmopathy. The CDR3 is CASSLRGAEQYF. DNA of the CDR3: TGTGCCAGCAGCTTAAGAGGGGCCGAGCAGTACTTC.